Listed below are T cell receptor beta chains from one sample, sequenced in a study of blood T cell repertoires in COVID-19. Profiled with immunoSEQ multiplex PCR; TCRdb holds only in-frame clones, not every one. The table records about 98,000 clones, roughly 80% of them present only once. Sequenced input: peripheral blood. These receptor sequences come from a woman older than 75 with acute or convalescent COVID-19. Both conserved end residues are part of each CDR3. A D gene is named only where the DNA matches it firmly. Part of the rows lack a size; the others show once, few, many or a class for expanded clones.

J gene | V gene | D gene | clone size | CDR3 protein | CDR3 DNA
TRBJ2-5 | TRBV4-3 | TRBD1 | NA | CASSQQTGPGETQYF | TGCGCCAGCAGCCAACAGACAGGGCCCGGAGAGACCCAGTACTTC
TRBJ1-1 | TRBV9 | NA | NA | CASSAGLRQNTEAFF | TGTGCCAGCAGCGCGGGATTACGACAGAACACTGAAGCTTTCTTT
TRBJ1-2 | TRBV11-3 | NA | NA | CASSFVLWRLSYGYTF | TGTGCCAGCAGCTTTGTCCTTTGGCGGCTGAGCTATGGCTACACCTTC
TRBJ1-2 | TRBV28 | NA | NA | CASLKWDTSFNYGYTF | TGTGCCAGCCTTAAATGGGACACGTCTTTTAACTATGGCTACACCTTC
TRBJ2-7 | TRBV6-5 | NA | NA | CASRTVAYEQYF | TGTGCCAGCAGGACAGTTGCCTACGAGCAGTACTTC
TRBJ1-2 | TRBV3-1/TRBV3-2 | NA | once | CASSPRSAGGYGYTF | TGTGCCAGCAGCCCCCGCTCAGCCGGCGGCTATGGCTACACCTTC
TRBJ2-5 | TRBV19 | NA | NA | CASSEQVIQETQYF | TGTGCCAGTAGCGAACAGGTGATCCAAGAGACCCAGTACTTC
TRBJ2-5 | TRBV3-1/TRBV3-2 | TRBD1 | NA | CASSHGQGKETQYF | TGTGCCAGCAGCCACGGACAGGGGAAGGAGACCCAGTACTTC
TRBJ2-7 | TRBV5-1 | NA | NA | CASSLQGQEQYF | TGCGCCAGCAGCCTACAGGGTCAAGAGCAGTACTTC
TRBJ2-1 | TRBV6-1 | TRBD1 | NA | CASSVRPGQTNNEQFF | TGTGCCAGCAGTGTGAGACCGGGACAGACCAACAATGAGCAGTTCTTC
TRBJ1-5 | TRBV5-5 | TRBD1 | NA | CASSFETGDQPQHF | TGTGCCAGCAGCTTTGAGACAGGGGATCAGCCCCAGCATTTT
TRBJ2-2 | TRBV9 | NA | NA | CASSARQAPSGTGELFF | TGTGCCAGCAGCGCACGACAGGCCCCTTCGGGCACCGGGGAGCTGTTTTTT
TRBJ1-2 | TRBV30 | NA | NA | CAWSVLAGLGYGYTF | TGTGCCTGGAGTGTACTTGCGGGGCTGGGCTATGGCTACACCTTC
TRBJ2-1 | TRBV7-8 | NA | NA | CASSLAGTIKTTEQFF | TGTGCCAGCAGCTTAGCCGGGACAATTAAAACCACTGAGCAGTTCTTC
TRBJ2-3 | TRBV3-1/TRBV3-2 | TRBD1 | NA | CASSQGTGSTDTQYF | TGTGCCAGCAGCCAAGGGACAGGGAGCACAGATACGCAGTATTTT
TRBJ2-3 | TRBV24-1 | NA | NA | CATSAPGSDTQYF | TGTGCCACCAGTGCCCCAGGGTCAGATACGCAGTATTTT
TRBJ1-2 | TRBV6-5 | NA | NA | CASSFRGAPGYTF | TGTGCCAGCAGTTTTCGGGGGGCGCCCGGCTACACCTTC
TRBJ1-2 | TRBV9 | NA | NA | CASSVWGDGGYGYTF | TGTGCCAGCAGCGTATGGGGGGATGGAGGCTATGGCTACACCTTC
TRBJ1-2 | TRBV3-1/TRBV3-2 | NA | NA | CASSQDRGYGYTF | TGTGCCAGCAGCCAAGACAGGGGCTATGGCTACACCTTC
TRBJ1-5 | TRBV18 | NA | once | CASSPVSQPQHF | TGTGCCAGCTCACCGGTGAGTCAGCCCCAGCATTTT
TRBJ2-5 | TRBV5-4 | TRBD2 | NA | CASSSTSAGGETQYF | TGTGCCAGCAGCTCGACTAGCGCTGGGGGAGAGACCCAGTACTTC
TRBJ1-6 | TRBV5-5 | TRBD1 | NA | CASSPLTGTNSPLHF | TGTGCCAGCAGCCCGTTGACAGGGACTAATTCACCCCTCCACTTT
TRBJ1-1 | TRBV28 | NA | NA | CASRPTGLRGTEAFF | TGTGCCAGCAGACCAACCGGGCTCCGGGGCACTGAAGCTTTCTTT
TRBJ1-6 | TRBV30 | TRBD1 | NA | CAWLDRGRQSYNSPLHF | TGTGCCTGGTTGGACAGGGGGCGTCAGTCCTATAATTCACCCCTCCACTTT